This passage covers 21 T cell receptor beta chains from one sample sequenced in a study of tumor-infiltrating lymphocytes in primary liver carcinoma. Reverse transcription of about 0.5 ug total RNA with a constant-region primer produced TCR beta cDNA. Three-round nested multiplex PCR performed with slightly modified ARM-PCR produced the TCR beta libraries. A C-beta reverse primer was combined with TRBV1-TRBV30 forward primers in the first two PCR rounds, and each round had ten to eleven cycles. TCRdb re-analysed the multiplex PCR reads in MiXCR, keeping a single row per CDR3 protein. In the table there are about 350,000 distinct CDR3 sequences, approximately 65% of which are singletons. Unsorted whole blood served as the source of blood RNA, and germline DNA was extracted as well. Sequencing used peripheral blood. Receptors were obtained from a middle-aged man with primary liver carcinoma and hepatitis B virus infection.

This clonotype turned up a few times. The chain is built from TRBV5-1 and TRBJ2-1; 10 bases match TRBD2. The CDR3 covers 22 residues. V lost 4 bases to trimming and J lost 1 base; unmatched junction nucleotides: 23. The germline gives CDR1 SGHRS, CDR2 YFSETQ. CDR3: CASSPTGGQLAGRRGSYNEQFF. The CDR3 DNA is TGCGCCAGCAGCCCGACCGGGGGCCAACTAGCGGGAAGGAGAGGGTCCTACAATGAGCAGTTCTTC.

Worth noting for this clonotype: This may be a read error: a much more frequent sequence differs by one nucleotide. This chain connects TRBV6-1 to TRBJ2-1; 10 bases agree with TRBD2. The CDR3 contains 15 residues. Germline V lookup: CDR1 MNHNS, CDR2 SASEGT. CDR3 bases: TGTGCCAGCAGTGCAGCGGGAGGGCCCTACAATGAGCATTTCTTC. Translation: CASSAAGGPYNEHFF.

CDR3 region: CASRHLSGMARYEQYF. For the CDR3, the DNA is TGTGCCAGCAGGCACCTTAGCGGGATGGCCCGGTACGAGCAGTACTTC. The V and J genes are TRBV11-2 and TRBJ2-7, with 8 bases matching TRBD2. V trimming: 6 bases; J trimming: 4 bases; junction bases outside the gene matches: 14. Germline CDR1 and CDR2: SGHAT and FQNNGV. CDR3 length: 16 amino acids.

In the case of this clonotype: The germline gene is not matched at one end of the junction; a read error may be the cause. This chain joins TRBV12-3 or TRBV12-4 and TRBJ2-2; D not certain. The CDR3 is made up of 17 amino acids. CDR3 bases: TGTGCCGGCAGTTTCCGGCCACTTACTACCCAGACCGGGGAGCTGTTTTTT. Translated: CAGSFRPLTTQTGELFF.

The chain is built from TRBV6-2 or TRBV6-3 and TRBJ2-7; 7 bases are a match to TRBD1. Trimming removed 2 bases from V and 2 bases from J; junction bases left unmatched: 6. Per germline, CDR1 MNHEY and CDR2 SVGEGT. There are 15 residues in the CDR3. CDR3 protein: CASSYRDSGPYEQYF. The CDR3 DNA reads as TGTGCCAGCAGTTACCGGGACAGCGGCCCCTACGAGCAGTACTTC.

This clonotype has just a few counts. J is TRBJ2-3 and V is TRBV28, with TRBD2 matching over 7 bases. CDR3 size: 15 residues. CDR1 and CDR2 from the germline V gene are MDHEN and SYDVKM. Trimming removed 8 bases from V and 1 base from J; junction bases left unmatched: 9. CDR3 residues: CASGRGGAGTDTQYF. CDR3 DNA: TGTGCCAGCGGCCGGGGAGGGGCGGGCACAGATACGCAGTATTTT.

Only one count was recorded for this clonotype. Since a much larger clone is just one base distant, this may be a read error. This chain uses TRBV12-3 or TRBV12-4 with TRBJ1-1; no reliable D call. Trimming shortened V by 10 bases and J by 0 bases, and 15 bases separated the two germline ends. The CDR3 sequence is 14 residues long. The CDR3 protein is CATGQRAVNTEAFF. The CDR3 DNA follows: TGTGCCACAGGTCAGAGGGCTGTGAACACTGAAGCTTTCTTT.

The chain links TRBV12-3 or TRBV12-4 to TRBJ1-1; 7 bases agree with TRBD1. This CDR3 region has 14 residues. Trimming removed 4 bases from V and 4 bases from J; junction bases left unmatched: 6. In DNA, the CDR3 is TGTGCCAGCAGTTCAGAGGGGGCGCGCACTGAAGCTTTCTTT. Its protein is CASSSEGARTEAFF.

The J gene is TRBJ2-3, the V gene TRBV6-6; the D is unclear. This CDR3 spans 15 amino acids. V was clipped by 4 bases and J by 0 bases, with 11 bases between them. Germline-derived CDR1 and CDR2 are MNHNY and SVGAGI (reference sequence). CDR3 nucleotides: TGTGCCAGCAGTTCGACCCTCAGGAGCACAGATACGCAGTATTTT. Its protein is CASSSTLRSTDTQYF.

This chain joins TRBV12-3 or TRBV12-4 and TRBJ2-1; D might be TRBD2 (5 bases). The CDR3 has 15 residues. Trimming pared 2 bases from V and 5 bases from J, leaving 13 bases between. The CDR3 protein is CASSLLGSTHNEQFF. The CDR3 DNA follows: TGTGCCAGCAGTTTATTGGGGAGTACCCACAATGAGCAGTTCTTC.

This clonotype appeared once. This sequence joins TRBV6-2 or TRBV6-3 and TRBJ1-1, with unresolved D. Germline assignment: CDR1 MNHEY and CDR2 SVGEGT. Trimming removed 4 bases at V and 6 bases at J, with 9 bases between. The length of the CDR3 is 12 residues. CDR3 bases: TGTGCCAGCAGTTCGCACGGTCCTGAAGCTTTCTTT. This codes for CASSSHGPEAFF.

About this clonotype: This clone may be a read error of a much larger clone one base away. The gene calls are TRBV6-1 and TRBJ1-2; 7 nucleotides line up with TRBD1. Looked up from germline, CDR1 is MNHNS and CDR2 is SASEGT. CDR3 size: 13 residues. DNA for the CDR3: TGTGCCAGCAGACCGACAGGGTCCTATGCCTACACCTTC. Translation: CASRPTGSYAYTF.

The J gene is TRBJ2-1, the V gene TRBV5-1; 10 bases align to TRBD2. Germline trimming cut 4 bases from V and 7 bases from J; bases unmatched to any gene: 8. This CDR3 comprises 15 residues. Germline V lookup: CDR1 SGHRS, CDR2 YFSETQ. The CDR3 here is CASSEGLAEENEQFF. The CDR3 coding sequence is TGCGCCAGCAGCGAAGGACTAGCGGAGGAAAATGAGCAGTTCTTC.

The sample holds one count of this clonotype. In nucleotides, the CDR3 is TGTGCCAGCAGCTCCGGGGCTAGCATCTTCTACAATGAGCAGTTCTTC. Its protein is CASSSGASIFYNEQFF. This chain connects TRBV11-2 to TRBJ2-1, with D possibly called TRBD1 or TRBD2 (5 bases each). The CDR3 is 16 residues long. The V gene lost 4 bases and the J gene lost 3 bases, with 16 bases spanning the gap. In germline, CDR1 is SGHAT, CDR2 FQNNGV.

This clonotype has just a few counts. The chain combines TRBV7-8 with TRBJ2-3; D gene ambiguous. The CDR3 has 12 amino acids. Trimming took 4 bases from V and 6 from J, leaving 8 bases between them. The germline CDR1 and CDR2 sequences are SGHVS and FQNEAQ. As DNA, the CDR3 is TGTGCCAGCAGCTCCGACTGGGATACGCAGTATTTT. Amino acid sequence: CASSSDWDTQYF.

This clonotype was seen ten or more times. The J gene is TRBJ1-6, the V gene TRBV6-2 or TRBV6-3, with D hard to call. V shed 10 bases and J shed 10 bases, with 17 bases lying between them. The CDR3 is 13 residues long. Germline V lookup: CDR1 MNHEY, CDR2 SVGEGT. The chain's CDR3 is CATRDPPGSPLHF. In DNA form, the CDR3 reads TGTGCCACTCGCGACCCGCCGGGCTCACCCCTCCACTTT.

This clonotype was observed many times. The rearrangement uses TRBV6-6 and TRBJ2-7, with D perhaps matching TRBD1 (6 bases). This CDR3 is built from 12 residues. Germline loops: CDR1 MNHNY, CDR2 SVGAGI (reference sequence). Trimming took off 7 bases at V and 7 bases at J, with 14 bases between the two ends. Written as DNA, the CDR3 is TGTGCCAGCATGCAGGGGACCGGGGAGCAGTACTTC. Its protein is CASMQGTGEQYF.

With regard to this clonotype: Since the CDR3 does not end with the conserved phenylalanine or tryptophan, this likely comes from a read error. The CDR3 sequence: CARSNRASMGDTQYL. Here the CDR3 DNA reads TGTGCCAGGAGTAACCGGGCCAGCATGGGGGATACGCAGTATCTT. The chain is built from TRBV6-5 and TRBJ2-3; no definite D call. The CDR3 contains 15 residues. The V gene's germline CDR1 is MNHEY and CDR2 SVGAGI. The V gene lost 9 bases and the J gene lost 6 bases, with 22 bases spanning the gap.

In regard to this clonotype: Germline is not matched at one junction end, which may reflect a read error. This sequence joins TRBV11-2 and TRBJ2-5, with 11 bases that match TRBD2. The CDR3 runs 16 residues. The V gene's germline CDR1 is SGHAT and CDR2 FQNNGV. The CDR3 DNA follows: TGTGCCAGCAGCGCCATAAGGCTAGCGGGAGGAGAGGCCCAGTGCTTC. It yields the protein CASSAIRLAGGEAQCF.

Comment on this clonotype: One base away lies a much larger clone, so this may be a sequencing read error. This chain uses TRBV6-1 with TRBJ2-7; D unresolved. Germline CDR1 is MNHNS and CDR2 is SASEGT. This CDR3 comprises 15 residues. Trimming cost V 4 bases and J 3 bases, with 16 bases left between them. CDR3 residues: CASSGTYDPFYEQYF. The CDR3 nucleotides are TGTGCCAGCAGTGGAACGTATGACCCCTTCTACGAGCAGTACTTC.

As regards this clonotype: A much bigger clone sits one base away, suggesting this may be a read error. The CDR3 is CASSQYPNIQYF. CDR3 nucleotides: TGCGCCAGCAGCCAATATCCCAACATTCAGTACTTC. V and J are TRBV4-3 and TRBJ2-4; D not certain. Germline V gives CDR1 LGHNA, CDR2 YSLEER. The CDR3 spans 12 residues. V was pared by 2 bases and J by 7 bases, with 6 bases between.